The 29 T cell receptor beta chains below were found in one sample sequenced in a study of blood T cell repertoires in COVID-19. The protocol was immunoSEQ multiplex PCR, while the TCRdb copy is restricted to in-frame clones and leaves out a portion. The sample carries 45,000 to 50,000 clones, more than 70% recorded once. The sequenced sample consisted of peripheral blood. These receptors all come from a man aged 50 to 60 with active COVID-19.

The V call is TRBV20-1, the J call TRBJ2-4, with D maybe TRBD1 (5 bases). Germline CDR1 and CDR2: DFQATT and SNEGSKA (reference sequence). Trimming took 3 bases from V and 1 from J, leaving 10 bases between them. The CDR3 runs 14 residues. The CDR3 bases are TGCAGTGCTAGTCCAGGGTCGGCCAAAAACATTCAGTACTTC. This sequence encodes CSASPGSAKNIQYF.

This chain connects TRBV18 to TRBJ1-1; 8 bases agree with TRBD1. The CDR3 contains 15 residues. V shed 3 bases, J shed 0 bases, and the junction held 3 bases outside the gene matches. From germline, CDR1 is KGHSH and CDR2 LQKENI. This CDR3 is CASSPAGGLNTEAFF. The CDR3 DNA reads TGTGCCAGCTCACCGGCAGGGGGCTTGAACACTGAAGCTTTCTTT.

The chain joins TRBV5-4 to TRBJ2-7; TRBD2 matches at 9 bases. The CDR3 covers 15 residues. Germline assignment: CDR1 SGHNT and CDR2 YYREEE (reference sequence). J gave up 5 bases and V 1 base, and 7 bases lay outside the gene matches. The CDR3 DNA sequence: TGTGCCAGCAGCTTGCCTAGCGGGAATTTAAACGAGCAGTACTTC. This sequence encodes CASSLPSGNLNEQYF.

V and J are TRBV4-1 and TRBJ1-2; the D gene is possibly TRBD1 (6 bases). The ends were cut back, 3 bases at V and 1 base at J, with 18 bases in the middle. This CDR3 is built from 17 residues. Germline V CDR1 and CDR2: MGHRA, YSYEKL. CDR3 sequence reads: CASSHPTRGPLNYGYTF. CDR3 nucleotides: TGCGCCAGCAGCCACCCGACCAGGGGACCTCTTAACTATGGCTACACCTTC.

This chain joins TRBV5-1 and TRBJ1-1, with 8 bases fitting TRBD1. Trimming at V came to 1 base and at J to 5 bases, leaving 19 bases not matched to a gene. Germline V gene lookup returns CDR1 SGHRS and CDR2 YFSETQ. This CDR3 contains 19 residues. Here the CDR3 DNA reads TGCGCCAGCAGCTTGAATGGGCCAGGGGGCCTCGGTGTTGGAACTGAAGCTTTCTTT. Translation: CASSLNGPGGLGVGTEAFF.

CDR3 loop: CASSIVRSSGNTIYF. The CDR3 DNA is TGTGCCAGTAGTATAGTTCGTAGCTCTGGAAACACCATATATTTT. This chain uses TRBV19 with TRBJ1-3; D is undetermined. Germline loops: CDR1 LNHDA, CDR2 SQIVND (reference sequence). The CDR3 spans 15 residues. Trimming cost V 1 base and J 0 bases, with 7 bases left between them.

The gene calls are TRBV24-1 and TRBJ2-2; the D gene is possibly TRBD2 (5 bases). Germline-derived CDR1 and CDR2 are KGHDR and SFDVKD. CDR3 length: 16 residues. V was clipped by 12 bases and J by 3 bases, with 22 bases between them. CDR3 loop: CARGFRGNVDTGELFF. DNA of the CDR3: TGTGCCCGAGGCTTCCGGGGTAATGTAGACACCGGGGAGCTGTTTTTT.

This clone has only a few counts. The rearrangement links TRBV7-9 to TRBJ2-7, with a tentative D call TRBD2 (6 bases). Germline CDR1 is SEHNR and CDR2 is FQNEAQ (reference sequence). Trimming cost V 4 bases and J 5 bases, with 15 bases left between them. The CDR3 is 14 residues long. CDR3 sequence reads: CASSSHEGLHEQYF. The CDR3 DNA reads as TGTGCCAGCAGCTCGCACGAGGGACTTCACGAGCAGTACTTC.

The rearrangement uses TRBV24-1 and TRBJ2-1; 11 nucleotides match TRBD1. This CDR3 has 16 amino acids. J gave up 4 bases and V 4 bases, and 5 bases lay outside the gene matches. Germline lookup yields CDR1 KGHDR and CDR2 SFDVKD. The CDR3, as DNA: TGTGCCACCAGTGAGACCGGGACAGGGGGATACAATGAGCAGTTCTTC. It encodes CATSETGTGGYNEQFF.

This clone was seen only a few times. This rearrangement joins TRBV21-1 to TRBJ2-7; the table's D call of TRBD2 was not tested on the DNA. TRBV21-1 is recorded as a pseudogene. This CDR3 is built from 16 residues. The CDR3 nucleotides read TGTGCCAGCAGCAAGTCCCTAGCGGGGGTGCCCTACGAGCAGTACTTC. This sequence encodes CASSKSLAGVPYEQYF.

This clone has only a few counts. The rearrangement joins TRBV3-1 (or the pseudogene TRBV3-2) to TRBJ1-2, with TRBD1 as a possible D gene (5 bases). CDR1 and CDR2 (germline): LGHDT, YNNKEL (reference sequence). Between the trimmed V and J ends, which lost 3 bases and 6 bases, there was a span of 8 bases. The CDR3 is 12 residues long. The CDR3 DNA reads TGTGCCAGCAGCCAGGGGGGAAATGGCTACACCTTC. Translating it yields CASSQGGNGYTF.

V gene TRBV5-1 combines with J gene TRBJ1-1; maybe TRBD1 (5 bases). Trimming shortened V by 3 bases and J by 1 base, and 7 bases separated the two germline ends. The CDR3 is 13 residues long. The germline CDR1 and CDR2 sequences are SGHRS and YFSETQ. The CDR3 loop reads CASSSTGNTEAFF. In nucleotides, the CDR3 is TGCGCCAGCAGCTCTACAGGGAACACTGAAGCTTTCTTT. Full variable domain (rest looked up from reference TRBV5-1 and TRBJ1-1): KAGVTQTPRYLIKTRGQQVTLSCSPISGHRSVSWYQQTPGQGLQFLFEYFSETQRNKGNFPGRFSGRQFSNSRSEMNVSTLELGDSALYLCASSSTGNTEAFFGQGTRLTVV.

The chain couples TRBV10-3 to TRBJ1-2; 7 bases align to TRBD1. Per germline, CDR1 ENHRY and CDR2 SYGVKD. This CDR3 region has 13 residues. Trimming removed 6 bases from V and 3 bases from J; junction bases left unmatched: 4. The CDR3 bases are TGTGCCATCAGGGGGGACAGTGACTATGGCTACACCTTC. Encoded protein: CAIRGDSDYGYTF.

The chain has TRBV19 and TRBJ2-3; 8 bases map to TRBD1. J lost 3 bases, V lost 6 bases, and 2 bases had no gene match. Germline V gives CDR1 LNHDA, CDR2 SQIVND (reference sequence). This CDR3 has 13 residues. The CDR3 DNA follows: TGTGCCAGTAGCGGACAGGGAACAGATACGCAGTATTTT. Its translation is CASSGQGTDTQYF.

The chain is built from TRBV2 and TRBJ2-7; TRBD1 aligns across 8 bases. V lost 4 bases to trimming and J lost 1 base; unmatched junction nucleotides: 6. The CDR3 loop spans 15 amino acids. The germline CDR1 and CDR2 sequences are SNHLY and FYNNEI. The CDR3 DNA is TGTGCCAGCAGTGGGTTTAGGACAGGGTCCTACGAGCAGTACTTC. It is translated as CASSGFRTGSYEQYF. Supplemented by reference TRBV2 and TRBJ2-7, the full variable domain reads EPEVTQTPSHQVTQMGQEVILRCVPISNHLYFYWYRQILGQKVEFLVSFYNNEISEKSEIFDDQFSVERPDGSNFTLKIRSTKLEDSAMYFCASSGFRTGSYEQYFGPGTRLTVT.

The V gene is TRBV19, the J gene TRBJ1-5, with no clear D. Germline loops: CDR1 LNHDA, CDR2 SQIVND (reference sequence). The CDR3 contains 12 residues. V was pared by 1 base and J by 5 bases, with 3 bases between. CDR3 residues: CASSIADQPQHF. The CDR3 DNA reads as TGTGCCAGTAGTATAGCGGATCAGCCCCAGCATTTT.

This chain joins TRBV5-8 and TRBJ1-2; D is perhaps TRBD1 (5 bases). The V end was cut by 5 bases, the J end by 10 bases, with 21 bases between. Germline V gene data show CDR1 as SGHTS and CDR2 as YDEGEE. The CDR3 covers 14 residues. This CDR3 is CASSRPGLPLDYTF. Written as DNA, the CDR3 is TGTGCCAGCAGTCGGCCGGGACTACCCTTGGACTACACCTTC.

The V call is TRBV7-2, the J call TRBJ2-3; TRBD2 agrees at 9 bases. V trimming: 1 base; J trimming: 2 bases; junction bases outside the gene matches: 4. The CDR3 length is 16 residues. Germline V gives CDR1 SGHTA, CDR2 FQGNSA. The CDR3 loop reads CASSLGGGRATDTQYF. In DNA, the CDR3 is TGTGCCAGCAGCTTAGGTGGCGGGAGGGCCACAGATACGCAGTATTTT.

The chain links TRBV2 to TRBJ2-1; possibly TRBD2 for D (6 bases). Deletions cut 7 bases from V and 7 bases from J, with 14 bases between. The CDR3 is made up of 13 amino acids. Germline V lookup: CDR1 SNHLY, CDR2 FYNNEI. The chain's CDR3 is CASNGDSQNEQFF. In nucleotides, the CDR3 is TGTGCCAGCAACGGGGACTCTCAAAATGAGCAGTTCTTC.

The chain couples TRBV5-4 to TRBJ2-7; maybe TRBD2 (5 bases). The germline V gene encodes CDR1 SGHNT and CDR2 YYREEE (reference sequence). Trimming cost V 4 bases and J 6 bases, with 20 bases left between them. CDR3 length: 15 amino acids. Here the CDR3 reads CASSAVASRSLEQYF. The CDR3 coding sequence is TGTGCCAGCAGCGCCGTCGCTAGCAGGAGTCTCGAGCAGTACTTC.

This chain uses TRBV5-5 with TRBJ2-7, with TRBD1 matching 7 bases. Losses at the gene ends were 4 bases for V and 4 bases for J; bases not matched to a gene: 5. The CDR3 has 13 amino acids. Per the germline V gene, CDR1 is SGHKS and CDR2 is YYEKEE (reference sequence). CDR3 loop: CASSRGQTYEQYF. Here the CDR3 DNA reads TGTGCCAGCAGCCGGGGACAGACTTACGAGCAGTACTTC.

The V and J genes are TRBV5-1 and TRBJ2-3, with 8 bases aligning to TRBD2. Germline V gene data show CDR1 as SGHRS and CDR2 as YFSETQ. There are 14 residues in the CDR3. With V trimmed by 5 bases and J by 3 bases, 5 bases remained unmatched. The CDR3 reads CASRTAGETDTQYF. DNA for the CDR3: TGCGCCAGCAGGACAGCGGGGGAAACAGATACGCAGTATTTT.

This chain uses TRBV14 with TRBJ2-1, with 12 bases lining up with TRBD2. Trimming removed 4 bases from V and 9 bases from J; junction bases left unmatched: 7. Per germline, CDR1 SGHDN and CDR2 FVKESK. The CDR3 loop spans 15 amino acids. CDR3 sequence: CASSPWTSGIGEQFF. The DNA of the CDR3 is TGTGCCAGCAGCCCCTGGACTAGCGGGATAGGTGAGCAGTTCTTC.

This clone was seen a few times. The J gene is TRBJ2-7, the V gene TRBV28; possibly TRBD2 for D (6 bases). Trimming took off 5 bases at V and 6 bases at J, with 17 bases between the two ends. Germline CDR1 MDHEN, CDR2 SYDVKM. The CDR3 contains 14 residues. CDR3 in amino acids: CASSKSSSEGEQYF. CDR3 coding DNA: TGTGCCAGCAGTAAAAGCTCTAGCGAGGGCGAGCAGTACTTC.

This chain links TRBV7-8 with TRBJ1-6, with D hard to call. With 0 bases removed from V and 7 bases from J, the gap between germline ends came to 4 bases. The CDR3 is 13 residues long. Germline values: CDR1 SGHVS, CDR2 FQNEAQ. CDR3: CASSLAGNSPLHF. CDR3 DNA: TGTGCCAGCAGCTTAGCCGGGAATTCACCCCTCCACTTT. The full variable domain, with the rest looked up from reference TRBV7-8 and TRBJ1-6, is GAGVSQSPRYKVAKRGQDVALRCDPISGHVSLFWYQQALGQGPEFLTYFQNEAQLDKSGLPSDRFFAERPEGSVSTLKIQRTQQEDSAVYLCASSLAGNSPLHFGNGTRLTVT.

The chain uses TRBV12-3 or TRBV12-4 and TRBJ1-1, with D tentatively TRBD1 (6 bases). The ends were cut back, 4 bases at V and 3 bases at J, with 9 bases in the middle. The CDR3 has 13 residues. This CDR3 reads CASSSDRHTEAFF. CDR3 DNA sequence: TGTGCCAGCAGTTCCGACAGGCACACTGAAGCTTTCTTT.

Here the CDR3 DNA reads TGCGCCAGCAGCCCTTCGTTTAGCGGGATAATTAGTACCGGGGAGCTGTTTTTT. It yields the protein CASSPSFSGIISTGELFF. The chain has TRBV5-1 and TRBJ2-2; 8 bases align to TRBD2. This CDR3 is built from 18 residues. J lost 5 bases, V lost 4 bases, and 16 bases had no gene match. Looked up from germline, CDR1 is SGHRS and CDR2 is YFSETQ.

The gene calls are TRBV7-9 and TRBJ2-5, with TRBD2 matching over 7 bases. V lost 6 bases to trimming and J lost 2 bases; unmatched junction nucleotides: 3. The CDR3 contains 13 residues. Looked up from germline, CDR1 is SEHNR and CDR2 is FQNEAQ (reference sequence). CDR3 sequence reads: CASSLAEQETQYF. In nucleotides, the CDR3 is TGTGCCAGCAGTCTAGCGGAGCAAGAGACCCAGTACTTC.

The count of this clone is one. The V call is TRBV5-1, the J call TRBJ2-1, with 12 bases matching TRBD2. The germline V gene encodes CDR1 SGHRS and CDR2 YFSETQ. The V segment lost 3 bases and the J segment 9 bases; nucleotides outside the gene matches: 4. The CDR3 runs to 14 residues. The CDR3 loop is CASSSSGGDGEQFF. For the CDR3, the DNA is TGCGCCAGCAGCTCTAGCGGGGGGGACGGTGAGCAGTTCTTC.